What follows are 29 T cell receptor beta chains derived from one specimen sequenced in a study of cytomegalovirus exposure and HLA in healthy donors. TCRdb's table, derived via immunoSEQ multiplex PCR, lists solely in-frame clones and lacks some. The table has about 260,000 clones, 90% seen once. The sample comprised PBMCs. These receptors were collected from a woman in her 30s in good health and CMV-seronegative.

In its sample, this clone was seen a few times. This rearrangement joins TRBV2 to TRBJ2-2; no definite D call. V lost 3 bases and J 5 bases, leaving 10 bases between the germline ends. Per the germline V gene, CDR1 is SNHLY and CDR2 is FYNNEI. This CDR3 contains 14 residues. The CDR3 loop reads CASSDLGLTGELFF. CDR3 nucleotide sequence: TGTGCCAGCAGTGATCTCGGGTTAACCGGGGAGCTGTTTTTT.

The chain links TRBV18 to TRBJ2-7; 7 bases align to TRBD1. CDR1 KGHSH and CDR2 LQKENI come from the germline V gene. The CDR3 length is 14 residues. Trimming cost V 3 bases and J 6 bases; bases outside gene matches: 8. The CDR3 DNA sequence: TGTGCCAGCTCACCCGTCCTACAGGGGAGCGAGCAGTACTTC. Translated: CASSPVLQGSEQYF.

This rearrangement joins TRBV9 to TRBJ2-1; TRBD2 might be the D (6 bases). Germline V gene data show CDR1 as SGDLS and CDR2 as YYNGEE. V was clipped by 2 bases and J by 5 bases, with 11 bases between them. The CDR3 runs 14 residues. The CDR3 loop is CASSVGEADNEQFF. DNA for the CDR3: TGTGCCAGCAGCGTGGGGGAGGCGGACAATGAGCAGTTCTTC.

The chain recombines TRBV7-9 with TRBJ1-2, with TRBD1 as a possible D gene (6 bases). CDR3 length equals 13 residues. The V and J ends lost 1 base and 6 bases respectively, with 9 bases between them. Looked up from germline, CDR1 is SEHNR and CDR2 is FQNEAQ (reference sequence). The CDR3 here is CASSLGPGDGYTF. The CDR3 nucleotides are TGTGCCAGCAGCTTAGGCCCAGGGGATGGCTACACCTTC.

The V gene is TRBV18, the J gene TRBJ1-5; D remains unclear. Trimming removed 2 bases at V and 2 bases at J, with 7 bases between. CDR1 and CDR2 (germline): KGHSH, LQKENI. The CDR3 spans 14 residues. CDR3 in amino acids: CASSPRQGNQPQHF. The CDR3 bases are TGTGCCAGCTCACCAAGGCAGGGCAATCAGCCCCAGCATTTT.

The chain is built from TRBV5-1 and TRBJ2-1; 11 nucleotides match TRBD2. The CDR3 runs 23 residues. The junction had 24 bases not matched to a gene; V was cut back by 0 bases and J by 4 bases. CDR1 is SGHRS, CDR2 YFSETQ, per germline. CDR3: CASSLDPQSPSGRKVRSYNEQFF. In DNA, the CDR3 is TGCGCCAGCAGCTTGGATCCCCAATCGCCTAGCGGGAGGAAGGTTCGGAGTTACAATGAGCAGTTCTTC.

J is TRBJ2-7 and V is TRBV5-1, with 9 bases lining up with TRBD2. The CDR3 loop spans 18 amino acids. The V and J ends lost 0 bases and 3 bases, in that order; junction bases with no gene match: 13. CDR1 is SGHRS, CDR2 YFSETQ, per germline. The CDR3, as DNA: TGCGCCAGCAGCTTGGCTGTTCTAGCGGGACTCGCGAACTACGAGCAGTACTTC. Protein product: CASSLAVLAGLANYEQYF. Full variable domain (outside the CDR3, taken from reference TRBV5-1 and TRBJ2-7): KAGVTQTPRYLIKTRGQQVTLSCSPISGHRSVSWYQQTPGQGLQFLFEYFSETQRNKGNFPGRFSGRQFSNSRSEMNVSTLELGDSALYLCASSLAVLAGLANYEQYFGPGTRLTVT.

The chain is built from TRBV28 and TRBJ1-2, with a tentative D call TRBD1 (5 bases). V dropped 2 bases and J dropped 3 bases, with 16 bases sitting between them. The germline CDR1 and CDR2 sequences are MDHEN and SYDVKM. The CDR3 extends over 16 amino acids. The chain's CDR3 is CASSLNTGTLHYGYTF. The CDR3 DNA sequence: TGTGCCAGCAGTTTAAATACCGGGACCCTACACTATGGCTACACCTTC.

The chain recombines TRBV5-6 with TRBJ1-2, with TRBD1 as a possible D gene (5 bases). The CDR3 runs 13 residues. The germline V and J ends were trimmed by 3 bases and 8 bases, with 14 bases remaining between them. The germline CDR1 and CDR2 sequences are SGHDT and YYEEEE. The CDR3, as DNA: TGTGCCAGCAGCTCCCGGGACGGTTTCGGCTACACCTTC. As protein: CASSSRDGFGYTF.

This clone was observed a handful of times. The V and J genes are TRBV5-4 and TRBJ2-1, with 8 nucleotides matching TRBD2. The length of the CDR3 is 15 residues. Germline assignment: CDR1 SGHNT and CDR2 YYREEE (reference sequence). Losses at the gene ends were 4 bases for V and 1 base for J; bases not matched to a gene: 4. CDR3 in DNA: TGTGCCAGCAGCCTGCCGGGAGGGTCCTACAATGAGCAGTTCTTC. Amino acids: CASSLPGGSYNEQFF. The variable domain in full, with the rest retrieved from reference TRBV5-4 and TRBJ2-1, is ETGVTQSPTHLIKTRGQQVTLRCSSQSGHNTVSWYQQALGQGPQFIFQYYREEENGRGNFPPRFSGLQFPNYSSELNVNALELDDSALYLCASSLPGGSYNEQFFGPGTRLTVL.

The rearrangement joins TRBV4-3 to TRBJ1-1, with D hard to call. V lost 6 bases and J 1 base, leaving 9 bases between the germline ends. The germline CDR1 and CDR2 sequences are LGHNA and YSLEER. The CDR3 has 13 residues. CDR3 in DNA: TGCGCCAGCAGTCAGGAATGGAACACTGAAGCTTTCTTT. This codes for CASSQEWNTEAFF.

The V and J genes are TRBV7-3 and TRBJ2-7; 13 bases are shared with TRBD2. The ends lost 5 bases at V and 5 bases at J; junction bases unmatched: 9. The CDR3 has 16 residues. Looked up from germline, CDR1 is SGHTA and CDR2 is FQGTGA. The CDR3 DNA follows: TGTGCCAGCAGCGTCACCGGGACTAGCGGGACGAACGAGCAGTACTTC. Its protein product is CASSVTGTSGTNEQYF.

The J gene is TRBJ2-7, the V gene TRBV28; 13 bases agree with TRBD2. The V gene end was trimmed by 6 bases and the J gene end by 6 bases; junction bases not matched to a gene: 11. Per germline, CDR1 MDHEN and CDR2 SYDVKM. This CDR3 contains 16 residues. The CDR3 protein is CASSSPGTSGKVEQYF. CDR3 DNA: TGTGCCAGCAGCTCCCCCGGGACTAGCGGGAAGGTCGAGCAGTACTTC. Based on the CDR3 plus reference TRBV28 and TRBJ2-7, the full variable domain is DVKVTQSSRYLVKRTGEKVFLECVQDMDHENMFWYRQDPGLGLRLIYFSYDVKMKEKGDIPEGYSVSREKKERFSLILESASTNQTSMYLCASSSPGTSGKVEQYFGPGTRLTVT.

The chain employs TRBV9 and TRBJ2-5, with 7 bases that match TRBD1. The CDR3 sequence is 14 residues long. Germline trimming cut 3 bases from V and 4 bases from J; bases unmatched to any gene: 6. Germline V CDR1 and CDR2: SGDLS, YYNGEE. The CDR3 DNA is TGTGCCAGCAGCGGGGGACAGACCGGAGAGACCCAGTACTTC. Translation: CASSGGQTGETQYF. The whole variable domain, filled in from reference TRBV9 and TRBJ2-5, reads DSGVTQTPKHLITATGQRVTLRCSPRSGDLSVYWYQQSLDQGLQFLIQYYNGEERAKGNILERFSAQQFPDLHSELNLSSLELGDSALYFCASSGGQTGETQYFGPGTRLLVL.

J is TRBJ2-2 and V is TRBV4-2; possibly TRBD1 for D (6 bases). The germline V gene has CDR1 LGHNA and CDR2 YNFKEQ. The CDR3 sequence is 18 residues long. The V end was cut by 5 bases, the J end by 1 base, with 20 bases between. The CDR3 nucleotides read TGTGCCAGCAGCACGCCCCCCCCCGGGGACAAGAACACCGGGGAGCTGTTTTTT. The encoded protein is CASSTPPPGDKNTGELFF.

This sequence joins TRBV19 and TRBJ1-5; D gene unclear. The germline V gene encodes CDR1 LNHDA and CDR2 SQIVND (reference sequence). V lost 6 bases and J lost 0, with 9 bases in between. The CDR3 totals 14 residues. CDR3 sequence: CASSQRVSNQPQHF. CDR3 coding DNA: TGTGCCAGTAGCCAACGTGTTAGCAATCAGCCCCAGCATTTT.

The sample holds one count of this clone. The CDR3 nucleotides read TGTGCCAGCAGCGTAGAGAGGGACAGGGTAGACAATGAGCAGTTCTTC. Protein product: CASSVERDRVDNEQFF. V gene TRBV9 combines with J gene TRBJ2-1; TRBD1 matches 9 bases. Germline V CDR1 and CDR2: SGDLS, YYNGEE. The junction had 6 bases not matched to a gene; V was cut back by 0 bases and J by 5 bases. The CDR3 length is 16 residues.

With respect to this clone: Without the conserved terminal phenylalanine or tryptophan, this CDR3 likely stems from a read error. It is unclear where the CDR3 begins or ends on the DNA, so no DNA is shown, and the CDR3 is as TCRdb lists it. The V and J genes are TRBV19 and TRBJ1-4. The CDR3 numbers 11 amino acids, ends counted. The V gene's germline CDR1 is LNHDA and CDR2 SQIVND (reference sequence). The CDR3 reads CASSIGERYSV.

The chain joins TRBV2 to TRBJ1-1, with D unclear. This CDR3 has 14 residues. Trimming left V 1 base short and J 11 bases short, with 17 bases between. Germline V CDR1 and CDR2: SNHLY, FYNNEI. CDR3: CASSEETVPAPAFF. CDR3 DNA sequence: TGTGCCAGCAGTGAAGAGACCGTCCCCGCCCCGGCTTTCTTT.

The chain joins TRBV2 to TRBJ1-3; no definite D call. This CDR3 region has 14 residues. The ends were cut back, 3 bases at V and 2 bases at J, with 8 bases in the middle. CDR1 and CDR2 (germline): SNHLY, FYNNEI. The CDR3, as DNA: TGTGCCAGCAGTGACCAGGCTACTGGAAACACCATATATTTT. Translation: CASSDQATGNTIYF.

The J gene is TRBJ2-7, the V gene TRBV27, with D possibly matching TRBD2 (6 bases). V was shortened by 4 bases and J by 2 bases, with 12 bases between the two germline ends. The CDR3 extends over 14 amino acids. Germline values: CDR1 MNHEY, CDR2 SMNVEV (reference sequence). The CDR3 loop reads CASSWAGPPYEQYF. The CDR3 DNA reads TGTGCCAGCAGTTGGGCGGGGCCCCCCTACGAGCAGTACTTC.

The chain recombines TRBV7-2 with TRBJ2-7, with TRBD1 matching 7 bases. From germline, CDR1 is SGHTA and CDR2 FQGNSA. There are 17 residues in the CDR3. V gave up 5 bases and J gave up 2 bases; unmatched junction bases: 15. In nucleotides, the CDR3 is TGTGCCAGCAGCAAGTACCCCGGGACAGCGACTGCCTACGAGCAGTACTTC. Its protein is CASSKYPGTATAYEQYF.

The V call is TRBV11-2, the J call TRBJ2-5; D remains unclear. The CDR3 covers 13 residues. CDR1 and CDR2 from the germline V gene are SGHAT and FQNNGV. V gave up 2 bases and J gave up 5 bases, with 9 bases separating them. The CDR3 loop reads CASSLIPSETQYF. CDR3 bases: TGTGCCAGCAGCTTAATTCCCTCGGAGACCCAGTACTTC.

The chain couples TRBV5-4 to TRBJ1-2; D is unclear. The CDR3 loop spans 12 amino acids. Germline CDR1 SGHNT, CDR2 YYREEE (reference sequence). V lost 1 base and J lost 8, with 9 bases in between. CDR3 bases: TGTGCCAGCAGCTTGCCTGCCAGGGGCTACACCTTC. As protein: CASSLPARGYTF. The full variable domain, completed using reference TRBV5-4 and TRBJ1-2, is ETGVTQSPTHLIKTRGQQVTLRCSSQSGHNTVSWYQQALGQGPQFIFQYYREEENGRGNFPPRFSGLQFPNYSSELNVNALELDDSALYLCASSLPARGYTFGSGTRLTVV.

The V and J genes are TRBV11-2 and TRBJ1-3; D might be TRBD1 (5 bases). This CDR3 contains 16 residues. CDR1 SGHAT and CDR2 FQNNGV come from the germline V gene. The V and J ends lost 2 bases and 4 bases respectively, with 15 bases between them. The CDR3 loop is CASSLSTDYPGNTIYF. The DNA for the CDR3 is TGTGCCAGCAGCTTATCGACAGACTACCCAGGAAACACCATATATTTT.

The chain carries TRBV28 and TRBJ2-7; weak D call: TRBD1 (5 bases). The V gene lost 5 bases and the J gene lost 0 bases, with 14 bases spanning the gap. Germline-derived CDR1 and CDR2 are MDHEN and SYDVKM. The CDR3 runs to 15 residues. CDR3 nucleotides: TGTGCCAGCAGTGGACAAGGCGTCAGCTCCTACGAGCAGTACTTC. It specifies CASSGQGVSSYEQYF.

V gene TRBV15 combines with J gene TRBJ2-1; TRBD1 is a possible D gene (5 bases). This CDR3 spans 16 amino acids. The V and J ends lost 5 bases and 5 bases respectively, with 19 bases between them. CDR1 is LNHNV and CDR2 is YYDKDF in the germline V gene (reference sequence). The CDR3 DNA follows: TGTGCCACCAGCGGAAGGATCGTCTTAGGGGACAATGAGCAGTTCTTC. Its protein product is CATSGRIVLGDNEQFF. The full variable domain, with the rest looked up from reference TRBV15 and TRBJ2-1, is DAMVIQNPRYQVTQFGKPVTLSCSQTLNHNVMYWYQQKSSQAPKLLFHYYDKDFNNEADTPDNFQSRRPNTSFCFLDIRSPGLGDTAMYLCATSGRIVLGDNEQFFGPGTRLTVL.

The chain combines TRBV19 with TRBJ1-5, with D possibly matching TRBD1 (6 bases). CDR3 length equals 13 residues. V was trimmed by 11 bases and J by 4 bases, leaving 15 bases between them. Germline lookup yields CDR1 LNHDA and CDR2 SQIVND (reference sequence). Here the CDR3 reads CASGTNVNQPQHF. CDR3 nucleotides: TGTGCCTCGGGGACAAACGTGAATCAGCCCCAGCATTTT.

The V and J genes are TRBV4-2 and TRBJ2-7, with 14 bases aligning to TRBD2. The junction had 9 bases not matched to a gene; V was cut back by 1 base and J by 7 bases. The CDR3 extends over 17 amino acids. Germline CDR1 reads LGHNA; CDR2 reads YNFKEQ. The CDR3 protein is CASSQGPGLAGAYEQYF. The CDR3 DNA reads TGTGCCAGCAGCCAAGGACCGGGACTAGCGGGAGCGTATGAGCAGTACTTC.